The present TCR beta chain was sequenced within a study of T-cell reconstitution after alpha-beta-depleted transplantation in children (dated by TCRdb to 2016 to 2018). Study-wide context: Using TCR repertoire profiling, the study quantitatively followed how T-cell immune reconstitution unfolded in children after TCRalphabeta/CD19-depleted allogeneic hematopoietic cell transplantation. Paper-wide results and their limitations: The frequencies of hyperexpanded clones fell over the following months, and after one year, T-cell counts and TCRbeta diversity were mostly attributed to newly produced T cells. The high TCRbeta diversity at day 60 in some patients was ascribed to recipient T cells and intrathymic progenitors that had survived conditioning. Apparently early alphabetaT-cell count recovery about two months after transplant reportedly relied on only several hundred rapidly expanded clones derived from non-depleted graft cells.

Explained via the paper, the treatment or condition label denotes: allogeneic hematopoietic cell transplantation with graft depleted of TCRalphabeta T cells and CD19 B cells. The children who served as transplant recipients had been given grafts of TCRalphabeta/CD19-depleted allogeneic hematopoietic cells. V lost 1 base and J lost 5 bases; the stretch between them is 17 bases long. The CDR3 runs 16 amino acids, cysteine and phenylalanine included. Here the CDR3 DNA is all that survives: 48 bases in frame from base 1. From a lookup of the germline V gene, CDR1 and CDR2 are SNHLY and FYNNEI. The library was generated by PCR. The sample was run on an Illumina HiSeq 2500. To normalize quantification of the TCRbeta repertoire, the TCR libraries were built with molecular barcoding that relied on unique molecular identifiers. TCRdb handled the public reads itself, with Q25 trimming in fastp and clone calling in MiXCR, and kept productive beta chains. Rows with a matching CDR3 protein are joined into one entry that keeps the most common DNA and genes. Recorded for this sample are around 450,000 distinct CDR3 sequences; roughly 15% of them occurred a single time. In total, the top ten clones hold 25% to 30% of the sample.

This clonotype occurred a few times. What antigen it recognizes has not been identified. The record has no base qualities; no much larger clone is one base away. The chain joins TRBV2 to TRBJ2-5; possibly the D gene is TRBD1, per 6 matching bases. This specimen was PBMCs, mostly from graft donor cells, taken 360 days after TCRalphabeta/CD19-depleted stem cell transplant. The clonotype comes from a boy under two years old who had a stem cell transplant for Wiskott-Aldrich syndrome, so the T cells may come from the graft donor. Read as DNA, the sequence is TGTGCCAGCAGTGAAGGGGACACCCCATCGGTGGAGACCCAGTACTTC. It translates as CASSEGDTPSVETQYF.